The 30 T cell receptor beta chains below come from one sample, sequenced in a study of blood T cell repertoires in COVID-19. The table came from immunoSEQ multiplex PCR; TCRdb's copy has only in-frame clones and leaves some out. The table has under 300,000 clones, around 80% seen once. Specimen: peripheral blood. The receptors were gathered from a woman between 18 and 29 years old with acute or convalescent COVID-19.

The chain links TRBV6-2 or TRBV6-3 to TRBJ2-7, with a tentative D call TRBD1 (6 bases). Germline lookup yields CDR1 MNHEY and CDR2 SVGEGT. CDR3 length: 12 amino acids. The ends were cut back, 6 bases at V and 2 bases at J, with 8 bases in the middle. The CDR3 loop reads CASSWDTYEQYF. For the CDR3, the DNA is TGTGCCAGCAGCTGGGACACCTACGAGCAGTACTTC.

The CDR3, as DNA: TGTGCCAGCAGCACACGATCCCCACCAGATACGCAGTATTTT. Protein: CASSTRSPPDTQYF. This rearrangement joins TRBV11-2 to TRBJ2-3; D not certain. The CDR3 length is 14 residues. Deletions cut 5 bases from V and 4 bases from J, with 13 bases between. CDR1 is SGHAT, CDR2 FQNNGV, per germline. Supplemented by reference TRBV11-2 and TRBJ2-3, the full variable domain reads EAGVAQSPRYKIIEKRQSVAFWCNPISGHATLYWYQQILGQGPKLLIQFQNNGVVDDSQLPKDRFSAERLKGVDSTLKIQPAKLEDSAVYLCASSTRSPPDTQYFGPGTRLTVL.

The chain carries TRBV5-1 and TRBJ2-2; 12 bases agree with TRBD2. The CDR3 sequence is 16 residues long. The J segment lost 5 bases and the V segment lost 1 base, leaving 3 bases of the junction unmatched. The germline CDR1 and CDR2 sequences are SGHRS and YFSETQ. CDR3 region: CASSLLGLAGTGELFF. Here the CDR3 DNA reads TGCGCCAGCAGCTTGCTCGGACTAGCGGGAACCGGGGAGCTGTTTTTT.

The CDR3 nucleotides read TGTGCCTGGAGTGTACCGGAGGGGTACGAGCAGTACTTC. Translating it yields CAWSVPEGYEQYF. The chain is built from TRBV30 and TRBJ2-7; tentative D call: TRBD2 (6 bases). Trimming cost V 0 bases and J 4 bases, with 10 bases left between them. CDR1 and CDR2 (germline): GTSNPN, SVGIG (reference sequence). There are 13 residues in the CDR3.

This CDR3 reads CASSQAGGGYEQYF. The CDR3 nucleotides read TGCGCCAGCAGTCAGGCAGGGGGCGGCTACGAGCAGTACTTC. J is TRBJ2-7 and V is TRBV10-2; the match to TRBD1 covers 8 bases. The germline gives CDR1 WSHSY, CDR2 SAAADI. The CDR3 runs to 14 residues. Germline trimming cut 5 bases from V and 3 bases from J; bases unmatched to any gene: 6.

This sequence joins TRBV19 and TRBJ2-7; TRBD1 agrees at 7 bases. This CDR3 comprises 14 residues. The junction had 9 bases not matched to a gene; V was cut back by 6 bases and J by 4 bases. Germline values: CDR1 LNHDA, CDR2 SQIVND (reference sequence). CDR3 nucleotides: TGTGCCAGTAGAACCGGGACAGCCACATACGAGCAGTACTTC. Its protein product is CASRTGTATYEQYF.

This chain links TRBV29-1 with TRBJ2-7; 7 positions match TRBD2. Per germline, CDR1 SQVTM and CDR2 ANQGSEA. The CDR3 is made up of 13 amino acids. The trim removed 4 bases at V and 3 bases at J, leaving 6 bases unmatched. CDR3 amino acids: CSVVEGGVYEQYF. The CDR3 DNA follows: TGCAGCGTTGTGGAGGGAGGGGTCTACGAGCAGTACTTC.

The chain combines TRBV5-6 with TRBJ2-5; TRBD2 matches at 9 bases. Germline V gives CDR1 SGHDT, CDR2 YYEEEE. The CDR3 has 15 amino acids. J lost 2 bases, V lost 4 bases, and 6 bases had no gene match. The CDR3 sequence is CASSNSGSGQETQYF. For the CDR3, the DNA is TGTGCCAGCAGCAATAGCGGGAGTGGGCAAGAGACCCAGTACTTC.

The V call is TRBV30, the J call TRBJ1-1; 9 bases agree with TRBD1. With V trimmed by 6 bases and J by 1 base, 9 bases remained unmatched. This CDR3 is built from 15 residues. Germline V gives CDR1 GTSNPN, CDR2 SVGIG (reference sequence). CDR3 DNA: TGTGCCTGCACCCACACAGGGGGCAGGAACACTGAAGCTTTCTTT. As protein: CACTHTGGRNTEAFF.

The chain couples TRBV11-1 to TRBJ2-3, with 7 bases that match TRBD1. CDR1 SGHAT and CDR2 FQDESV come from the germline V gene (reference sequence). The CDR3 sequence is 18 residues long. J lost 7 bases, V lost 0 bases, and 16 bases had no gene match. The CDR3 region has the DNA TGTGCCAGCAGCTTAGCCGCAGCCGGGACAGTGCGGCGGAATACGCAGTATTTT. Amino acids: CASSLAAAGTVRRNTQYF. The whole variable domain, remainder taken from reference TRBV11-1 and TRBJ2-3, is EAEVAQSPRYKITEKSQAVAFWCDPISGHATLYWYRQILGQGPELLVQFQDESVVDDSQLPKDRFSAERLKGVDSTLKIQPAELGDSAMYLCASSLAAAGTVRRNTQYFGPGTRLTVL.

The rearrangement joins TRBV3-1 (or the pseudogene TRBV3-2) to TRBJ1-1; D is undetermined. The CDR3 runs 14 residues. The germline gives CDR1 LGHDT, CDR2 YNNKEL (reference sequence). The V gene lost 4 bases and the J gene lost 6 bases, with 15 bases spanning the gap. The DNA of the CDR3 is TGTGCCAGCAGCCGGATCACACCTAGCCCTGAAGCTTTCTTT. This sequence encodes CASSRITPSPEAFF.

The chain employs TRBV5-4 and TRBJ2-3; D possibly corresponds to TRBD1 (6 bases). CDR1 SGHNT and CDR2 YYREEE come from the germline V gene (reference sequence). Trimming took off 4 bases at V and 4 bases at J, with 16 bases between the two ends. This CDR3 has 15 amino acids. The CDR3 bases are TGTGCCAGCAGCCTGCCACCTGGGACACCAGATACGCAGTATTTT. Encoded protein: CASSLPPGTPDTQYF. Using reference TRBV5-4 and TRBJ2-3 for the parts outside the CDR3, the full variable domain is ETGVTQSPTHLIKTRGQQVTLRCSSQSGHNTVSWYQQALGQGPQFIFQYYREEENGRGNFPPRFSGLQFPNYSSELNVNALELDDSALYLCASSLPPGTPDTQYFGPGTRLTVL.

V gene TRBV9 combines with J gene TRBJ2-3, with 7 bases aligning to TRBD2. Per germline, CDR1 SGDLS and CDR2 YYNGEE. V was pared by 3 bases and J by 5 bases, with 12 bases of the junction left unmatched. This CDR3 is built from 16 residues. The CDR3 DNA reads TGTGCCAGCAGCGCCAGACTAGCCTTCGAGGGAGATACGCAGTATTTT. Encoded protein: CASSARLAFEGDTQYF.

The count of this clone is one. The chain combines TRBV2 with TRBJ2-5, with 7 bases that match TRBD1. The CDR3 loop spans 15 amino acids. The germline V gene has CDR1 SNHLY and CDR2 FYNNEI. J was trimmed by 3 bases and V by 8 bases; bases with no gene match: 12. CDR3 sequence: CASRREGQPEETQYF. CDR3 in DNA: TGTGCCAGCCGACGTGAGGGACAGCCAGAAGAGACCCAGTACTTC.

The chain combines TRBV12-3 or TRBV12-4 with TRBJ2-1; D remains ambiguous. The CDR3 is 12 residues long. V lost 5 bases and J 3 bases, leaving 5 bases between the germline ends. This chain's CDR3 is CASSENYNEQFF. The CDR3 DNA sequence: TGTGCCAGCAGTGAGAACTACAATGAGCAGTTCTTC.

This rearrangement joins TRBV5-1 to TRBJ2-3, with 11 nucleotides matching TRBD2. J gave up 5 bases and V 0 bases, and 2 bases lay outside the gene matches. The CDR3 covers 15 residues. The germline CDR1 and CDR2 sequences are SGHRS and YFSETQ. The CDR3 DNA reads as TGCGCCAGCAGCTTGGCCGGGACTAGCGGAGATACGCAGTATTTT. It specifies CASSLAGTSGDTQYF.

A single count supports this clone. CDR3 in amino acids: CASSQAGAKNTEAFF. CDR3 bases: TGTGCCAGCAGCCAAGCAGGGGCGAAGAACACTGAAGCTTTCTTT. The V gene is TRBV3-1 (or the pseudogene TRBV3-2), the J gene TRBJ1-1, with a tentative D call TRBD1 (6 bases). This CDR3 is built from 15 residues. V dropped 1 base and J dropped 1 base, with 10 bases sitting between them. Germline loops: CDR1 LGHDT, CDR2 YNNKEL (reference sequence).

This clone was seen a handful of times. CDR3 bases: TGTGCCAGCAGCTTATGGGGGGACGGGGGTCTTGATGAAAAACTGTTTTTT. Translation: CASSLWGDGGLDEKLFF. The rearrangement links TRBV7-8 to TRBJ1-4; the D gene is possibly TRBD1 (5 bases). The germline V gene has CDR1 SGHVS and CDR2 FQNEAQ. V lost 2 bases and J lost 6, with 19 bases in between. The CDR3 loop spans 17 amino acids. The whole variable domain, filled in from reference TRBV7-8 and TRBJ1-4, reads GAGVSQSPRYKVAKRGQDVALRCDPISGHVSLFWYQQALGQGPEFLTYFQNEAQLDKSGLPSDRFFAERPEGSVSTLKIQRTQQEDSAVYLCASSLWGDGGLDEKLFFGSGTQLSVL.

The chain links TRBV3-1 (or the pseudogene TRBV3-2) to TRBJ2-1; 8 positions agree with TRBD1. CDR1 LGHDT and CDR2 YNNKEL come from the germline V gene (reference sequence). J was trimmed by 0 bases and V by 4 bases; bases with no gene match: 5. The CDR3 is made up of 16 amino acids. The CDR3 loop is CASSPRTGSSYNEQFF. CDR3 in DNA: TGTGCCAGCAGCCCGCGGACAGGGAGCTCCTACAATGAGCAGTTCTTC.

The chain carries TRBV27 and TRBJ1-2; 10 positions match TRBD1. The germline CDR1 and CDR2 sequences are MNHEY and SMNVEV (reference sequence). This CDR3 has 15 amino acids. Trimming removed 2 bases from V and 4 bases from J; junction bases left unmatched: 4. CDR3 coding DNA: TGTGCCAGCAGTTTAACCGGGACAGGGGCCTATGGCTACACCTTC. It specifies CASSLTGTGAYGYTF.

The chain joins TRBV27 to TRBJ1-2; TRBD1 matches at 9 bases. Germline loops: CDR1 MNHEY, CDR2 SMNVEV (reference sequence). CDR3 length: 15 residues. V trimming: 7 bases; J trimming: 4 bases; junction bases outside the gene matches: 10. CDR3 nucleotide sequence: TGTGCCAGCACCAAACTCCCGGACAGGGGCTATGGCTACACCTTC. It is translated as CASTKLPDRGYGYTF.

The chain uses TRBV2 and TRBJ2-7, with TRBD1 as a possible D gene (6 bases). This CDR3 comprises 17 residues. Between the trimmed V and J ends, which lost 4 bases and 5 bases, there was a span of 24 bases. CDR1 and CDR2 from the germline V gene are SNHLY and FYNNEI. CDR3 nucleotides: TGTGCCAGCAGTGTTTTTAGGTCCTCCTGGACAGTGCACGAGCAGTACTTC. Encoded protein: CASSVFRSSWTVHEQYF.

This clone occurred a few times. The chain couples TRBV9 to TRBJ1-3; D is perhaps TRBD1 (5 bases). Trimming took off 3 bases at V and 2 bases at J, with 27 bases between the two ends. Germline assignment: CDR1 SGDLS and CDR2 YYNGEE. The CDR3 consists of 20 residues. As DNA, the CDR3 is TGTGCCAGCAGCGAAAGCACCCCTGGTCGCCAGGGCGTTGCTGGAAACACCATATATTTT. It encodes CASSESTPGRQGVAGNTIYF.

The V gene is TRBV6-5, the J gene TRBJ2-3, with D unclear. CDR1 is MNHEY and CDR2 is SVGAGI in the germline V gene. Trimming pared 0 bases from V and 0 bases from J, leaving 10 bases between. The CDR3 is 16 amino acids. This chain's CDR3 is CASSYSSEASTDTQYF. In DNA, the CDR3 is TGTGCCAGCAGTTACTCGTCAGAGGCCAGCACAGATACGCAGTATTTT.

In nucleotides, the CDR3 is TGTGCCAGCAGGGATTCAGGGGGCGGCACTGAAGCTTTCTTT. Protein: CASRDSGGGTEAFF. The rearrangement links TRBV5-5 to TRBJ1-1, with 8 bases aligning to TRBD1. Germline lookup yields CDR1 SGHKS and CDR2 YYEKEE (reference sequence). V gave up 5 bases and J gave up 4 bases; unmatched junction bases: 7. The length of the CDR3 is 14 residues.

CDR3 sequence: CASSSTPDSLLYEQYF. The CDR3 DNA follows: TGTGCCAGCAGTTCCACCCCTGACAGCTTACTCTACGAGCAGTACTTC. The rearrangement uses TRBV27 and TRBJ2-7; D is perhaps TRBD1 (5 bases). The CDR3 runs 16 residues. Germline V gene data show CDR1 as MNHEY and CDR2 as SMNVEV (reference sequence). Trimming took off 4 bases at V and 3 bases at J, with 19 bases between the two ends.

J is TRBJ2-7 and V is TRBV12-3 or TRBV12-4, with TRBD1 matching 10 bases. The CDR3 spans 13 residues. V shed 5 bases and J 7 bases; nucleotides not matched to a gene: 5. CDR3 residues: CASSHDRGREQYF. CDR3 DNA: TGTGCCAGCAGTCACGACAGGGGGCGGGAGCAGTACTTC.

The chain links TRBV12-5 to TRBJ2-2, with D perhaps matching TRBD2 (7 bases). V was clipped by 2 bases and J by 5 bases, with 18 bases between them. Germline V gene lookup returns CDR1 LGHNT and CDR2 FRNRAP. CDR3 length equals 17 residues. The CDR3 sequence is CASGLLVGGPKTGELFF. The DNA of the CDR3 is TGTGCTAGTGGTTTGCTCGTCGGGGGGCCAAAGACCGGGGAGCTGTTTTTT.

V gene TRBV6-4 combines with J gene TRBJ2-3, with a possible D match to TRBD2 (5 bases). V shed 4 bases and J shed 6 bases, with 11 bases lying between them. Per germline, CDR1 MRHNA and CDR2 SNTAGT. The CDR3 loop spans 13 amino acids. CDR3 loop: CASSAEASDTQYF. CDR3 nucleotide sequence: TGTGCCAGCAGTGCGGAGGCGTCGGATACGCAGTATTTT.

This clone occurred once. This chain uses TRBV29-1 with TRBJ2-1, with 7 bases lining up with TRBD2. V was clipped by 3 bases and J by 3 bases; unmatched bases: 5. This CDR3 comprises 14 residues. Germline-derived CDR1 and CDR2 are SQVTM and ANQGSEA. The DNA for the CDR3 is TGCAGCGTTGACGGCGGGAGTCTCTACAATGAGCAGTTCTTC. Translation gives CSVDGGSLYNEQFF.